This entry lists 32 T cell receptor beta chains sequenced from one sample in a study of blood T cell repertoires in COVID-19. The assay was immunoSEQ multiplex PCR, and TCRdb's table has in-frame clones only and misses some. Of 430,000 or so clones listed, roughly 90% are singletons. Sequencing used PBMCs or T cells enriched from blood (not recorded which). The receptors shown here come from a woman between 18 and 29 years old who had been exposed to COVID-19.

The chain combines TRBV12-3 or TRBV12-4 with TRBJ1-2; D possibly corresponds to TRBD1 (5 bases). With 4 bases removed from V and 8 bases from J, the gap between germline ends came to 8 bases. The CDR3 spans 11 residues. CDR3 bases: TGTGCCAGCAGTTCCAAGGGGGGCTACACCTTC. This sequence encodes CASSSKGGYTF.

In its sample, this clone was seen once. DNA for the CDR3: TGTGCCAGCAGCTCAAGGACGGGGTTGCTCGGTGGAAACACCATATATTTT. Translating gives CASSSRTGLLGGNTIYF. The chain carries TRBV7-6 and TRBJ1-3; no clear D. The CDR3 loop spans 17 amino acids. Trimming took 4 bases from V and 3 from J, leaving 19 bases between them. Germline-derived CDR1 and CDR2 are SGHVS and FNYEAQ.

The V gene is TRBV6-5, the J gene TRBJ1-1; D not resolved. This CDR3 region has 15 residues. CDR1 and CDR2 from the germline V gene are MNHEY and SVGAGI. The V and J ends lost 0 bases and 8 bases respectively, with 16 bases between them. CDR3 bases: TGTGCCAGCAGTTACTCGGAGGTTTTAAGCGTGGAAGCTTTCTTT. It specifies CASSYSEVLSVEAFF.

This clone was seen a few times. The genes are TRBV18 and TRBJ2-3, with 8 bases that match TRBD1. Germline lookup yields CDR1 KGHSH and CDR2 LQKENI. The CDR3 is 16 residues long. V shed 8 bases, J shed 3 bases, and the junction held 13 bases outside the gene matches. DNA for the CDR3: TGTGCCAGCCCCTCTTTACCGGGACAGGTGACAGATACGCAGTATTTT. It yields the protein CASPSLPGQVTDTQYF. Looking up the rest from reference TRBV18 and TRBJ2-3 gives the full variable domain: NAGVMQNPRHLVRRRGQEARLRCSPMKGHSHVYWYRQLPEEGLKFMVYLQKENIIDESGMPKERFSAEFPKEGPSILRIQQVVRGDSAAYFCASPSLPGQVTDTQYFGPGTRLTVL.

The chain has TRBV10-2 and TRBJ2-2; D call uncertain. The CDR3 runs 12 residues. V lost 5 bases, J lost 6 bases, and 7 bases lay in between. From germline, CDR1 is WSHSY and CDR2 SAAADI. The CDR3 protein is CASSRTPGELFF. In nucleotides, the CDR3 is TGCGCCAGCAGTCGTACACCCGGGGAGCTGTTTTTT.

The V and J genes are TRBV7-9 and TRBJ2-3; 12 bases are shared with TRBD2. Germline V CDR1 and CDR2: SEHNR, FQNEAQ (reference sequence). The CDR3 extends over 17 amino acids. V was pared by 5 bases and J by 4 bases, with 10 bases of the junction left unmatched. The CDR3 DNA follows: TGTGCCAGCAGCCCGAGCACACTAGCGGGAGGAGCAGATACGCAGTATTTT. This encodes CASSPSTLAGGADTQYF.

This chain joins TRBV7-9 and TRBJ1-5; 8 bases are a match to TRBD1. CDR1 is SEHNR and CDR2 is FQNEAQ in the germline V gene (reference sequence). This CDR3 spans 15 amino acids. After removal of 1 base from V and 7 bases from J, the junction contained 6 bases not matched to a gene. CDR3 region: CASSLEQGARQPQHF. DNA for the CDR3: TGTGCCAGCAGCTTAGAGCAGGGGGCGAGGCAGCCCCAGCATTTT.

This sequence joins TRBV5-1 and TRBJ2-2; 8 bases are a match to TRBD2. The germline V gene encodes CDR1 SGHRS and CDR2 YFSETQ. The CDR3 contains 16 residues. V lost 4 bases, J lost 8 bases, and 13 bases stayed unmatched. The CDR3 bases are TGCGCCAGCAGCCCCTTAGCGGGATTAGATCGGGGGGAGCTGTTTTTT. This sequence encodes CASSPLAGLDRGELFF. Full variable domain (outside the CDR3, taken from reference TRBV5-1 and TRBJ2-2): KAGVTQTPRYLIKTRGQQVTLSCSPISGHRSVSWYQQTPGQGLQFLFEYFSETQRNKGNFPGRFSGRQFSNSRSEMNVSTLELGDSALYLCASSPLAGLDRGELFFGEGSRLTVL.

The chain recombines TRBV4-3 with TRBJ2-3; TRBD1 agrees at 7 bases. Germline trimming cut 1 base from V and 0 bases from J; bases unmatched to any gene: 10. The CDR3 is 18 amino acids. Germline lookup yields CDR1 LGHNA and CDR2 YSLEER. The CDR3 DNA reads TGCGCCAGCAGCCAAGTCTCGGGACAGACAAATAGCACAGATACGCAGTATTTT. It yields the protein CASSQVSGQTNSTDTQYF.

The rearrangement links TRBV19 to TRBJ1-2; D may be TRBD1 (5 bases). The CDR3 has 16 amino acids. The V and J ends lost 6 bases and 2 bases respectively, with 19 bases between them. The germline CDR1 and CDR2 sequences are LNHDA and SQIVND (reference sequence). The CDR3 nucleotides are TGTGCCAGTAGGGACGGGAGCTCGAAGGGGAACTATGGCTACACCTTC. Amino acid sequence: CASRDGSSKGNYGYTF. The whole variable domain, remainder taken from reference TRBV19 and TRBJ1-2, is DGGITQSPKYLFRKEGQNVTLSCEQNLNHDAMYWYRQDPGQGLRLIYYSQIVNDFQKGDIAEGYSVSREKKESFPLTVTSAQKNPTAFYLCASRDGSSKGNYGYTFGSGTRLTVV.

The J gene is TRBJ1-1, the V gene TRBV15, with D unresolved. V was trimmed by 0 bases and J by 1 base, leaving 6 bases between them. The germline CDR1 and CDR2 sequences are LNHNV and YYDKDF (reference sequence). The CDR3 totals 14 residues. CDR3 loop: CATSREAENTEAFF. For the CDR3, the DNA is TGTGCCACCAGCAGAGAGGCGGAGAACACTGAAGCTTTCTTT. Together with reference TRBV15 and TRBJ1-1, the CDR3 gives the full variable domain: DAMVIQNPRYQVTQFGKPVTLSCSQTLNHNVMYWYQQKSSQAPKLLFHYYDKDFNNEADTPDNFQSRRPNTSFCFLDIRSPGLGDTAMYLCATSREAENTEAFFGQGTRLTVV.

This chain joins TRBV6-5 and TRBJ2-5, with TRBD1 matching over 7 bases. The CDR3 has 15 residues. Trimming took 7 bases from V and 0 from J; bases not matched to a gene: 8. The germline V gene has CDR1 MNHEY and CDR2 SVGAGI. The CDR3 here is CASKRQGGNQETQYF. The CDR3 bases are TGTGCCAGCAAACGACAGGGTGGGAACCAAGAGACCCAGTACTTC.

The rearrangement uses TRBV5-1 and TRBJ1-3, with TRBD1 matching over 10 bases. Trimming took 0 bases from V and 3 from J; bases not matched to a gene: 3. The CDR3 loop spans 16 amino acids. Germline V gives CDR1 SGHRS, CDR2 YFSETQ. This CDR3 reads CASSLETGGRGNTIYF. CDR3 nucleotides: TGCGCCAGCAGCTTGGAGACAGGGGGCCGTGGAAACACCATATATTTT.

Remarks on this clone: A read error may account for a junction end that differs from germline. This chain links TRBV6-1 with TRBJ2-7, with 7 nucleotides matching TRBD1. There are 15 residues in the CDR3. Germline assignment: CDR1 MNHNS and CDR2 SASEGT. CDR3 coding DNA: TGTGCCAGCAGTGACGATTATCGGGACAGCAAGAAGGGGGACTTC. This encodes CASSDDYRDSKKGDF.

This sequence joins TRBV9 and TRBJ1-1, with D unclear. The CDR3 contains 15 residues. Germline CDR1 and CDR2: SGDLS and YYNGEE. Trimming removed 0 bases at V and 0 bases at J, with 9 bases between. The CDR3 DNA reads as TGTGCCAGCAGCGTAGGGTGGTCAGTGAACACTGAAGCTTTCTTT. Translation gives CASSVGWSVNTEAFF.

The chain is built from TRBV4-2 and TRBJ2-1; 8 bases fit TRBD2. The germline CDR1 and CDR2 sequences are LGHNA and YNFKEQ. The CDR3 length is 16 residues. V shed 1 base, J shed 2 bases, and the junction held 4 bases outside the gene matches. The CDR3 coding sequence is TGTGCCAGCAGCCAAGTCCCAGCGGGAGCCTACAATGAGCAGTTCTTC. Translation: CASSQVPAGAYNEQFF.

The rearrangement uses TRBV18 and TRBJ2-7; TRBD1 is a possible D gene (6 bases). V was shortened by 0 bases and J by 7 bases, with 10 bases between the two germline ends. The CDR3 consists of 13 residues. CDR1 and CDR2 (germline): KGHSH, LQKENI. DNA for the CDR3: TGTGCCAGCTCACCACCCGGGACACCTGAGCAGTACTTC. Protein: CASSPPGTPEQYF.

The chain employs TRBV30 and TRBJ2-6, with D tentatively TRBD1 (6 bases). The germline V and J ends were trimmed by 5 bases and 6 bases, with 14 bases remaining between them. The CDR3 totals 14 residues. Germline V gene sequence: CDR1 GTSNPN, CDR2 SVGIG (reference sequence). The CDR3 DNA reads TGTGCCTGGGCCCAAGACAGGCTGGCCAACGTCCTGACTTTC. Translation: CAWAQDRLANVLTF. Complete variable domain (other parts from reference TRBV30 and TRBJ2-6): SQTIHQWPATLVQPVGSPLSLECTVEGTSNPNLYWYRQAAGRGLQLLFYSVGIGQISSEVPQNLSASRPQDRQFILSSKKLLLSDSGFYLCAWAQDRLANVLTFGAGSRLTVL.

This clone was counted a few times. The V call is TRBV28, the J call TRBJ1-4; D possibly corresponds to TRBD1 (6 bases). Germline-derived CDR1 and CDR2 are MDHEN and SYDVKM. Trimming removed 8 bases at V and 5 bases at J, with 9 bases between. The CDR3 has 12 amino acids. CDR3 sequence reads: CASWGQNEKLFF. The CDR3 DNA reads as TGTGCCAGCTGGGGGCAAAATGAAAAACTGTTTTTT. Combining the CDR3 with reference TRBV28 and TRBJ1-4 gives the whole variable domain DVKVTQSSRYLVKRTGEKVFLECVQDMDHENMFWYRQDPGLGLRLIYFSYDVKMKEKGDIPEGYSVSREKKERFSLILESASTNQTSMYLCASWGQNEKLFFGSGTQLSVL.

This chain connects TRBV2 to TRBJ1-2, with D possibly matching TRBD1 (5 bases). The V and J ends lost 3 bases and 0 bases respectively, with 20 bases between them. The CDR3 has 18 amino acids. Germline CDR1 reads SNHLY; CDR2 reads FYNNEI. CDR3 region: CASSDRAHKVPSNYGYTF. The CDR3, as DNA: TGTGCCAGCAGTGACAGGGCGCACAAAGTTCCCTCTAACTATGGCTACACCTTC. The full variable domain, with the rest looked up from reference TRBV2 and TRBJ1-2, is EPEVTQTPSHQVTQMGQEVILRCVPISNHLYFYWYRQILGQKVEFLVSFYNNEISEKSEIFDDQFSVERPDGSNFTLKIRSTKLEDSAMYFCASSDRAHKVPSNYGYTFGSGTRLTVV.

The CDR3 protein is CASSRQPGGEKLFF. Written as DNA, the CDR3 is TGTGCCAGCAGCCGACAGCCAGGTGGTGAAAAACTGTTTTTT. V and J are TRBV5-6 and TRBJ1-4; tentative D call: TRBD1 (5 bases). V gave up 4 bases and J gave up 7 bases, with 14 bases separating them. CDR1 SGHDT and CDR2 YYEEEE come from the germline V gene. The CDR3 sequence is 14 residues long.

This chain connects TRBV28 to TRBJ1-2, with D perhaps TRBD1 (6 bases). V dropped 3 bases and J dropped 4 bases, with 12 bases sitting between them. The germline gives CDR1 MDHEN, CDR2 SYDVKM. CDR3 size: 14 residues. The CDR3 nucleotides read TGTGCCAGCAGTTTGGGGGGGCCACTCTATGGCTACACCTTC. Protein sequence: CASSLGGPLYGYTF.

The chain is built from TRBV10-1 and TRBJ2-2; possible D gene TRBD1, 5 bases. The V gene's germline CDR1 is WNHNN and CDR2 SYGVQD (reference sequence). This CDR3 has 16 residues. V was clipped by 0 bases and J by 6 bases, with 14 bases between them. For the CDR3, the DNA is TGCGCCAGCAGTGAGTCGGAAGACAGTCACGCCGGGGAGCTGTTTTTT. Translated: CASSESEDSHAGELFF.

This clone appeared a few times. V usage is TRBV4-1 and J usage is TRBJ1-6, with no clear D. Germline V gene lookup returns CDR1 MGHRA and CDR2 YSYEKL. The V and J ends lost 3 bases and 9 bases respectively, with 9 bases between them. CDR3 size: 13 residues. The CDR3 nucleotides are TGCGCCAGCAGCCAGGTTGAGGGTTCACCCCTCCACTTT. Protein: CASSQVEGSPLHF.

In nucleotides, the CDR3 is TGTGCCAGCAGTGTAGGGGGGGGGTTTAGCAATCAGCCCCAGCATTTT. This codes for CASSVGGGFSNQPQHF. V is TRBV28 and J is TRBJ1-5; tentative D call: TRBD1 (6 bases). The CDR3 totals 16 residues. Trimming pared 5 bases from V and 0 bases from J, leaving 14 bases between. The germline V gene encodes CDR1 MDHEN and CDR2 SYDVKM.

The chain employs TRBV5-4 and TRBJ2-7; 15 bases fit TRBD2. V lost 4 bases and J lost 0; bases outside the gene matches: 8. Germline assignment: CDR1 SGHNT and CDR2 YYREEE (reference sequence). There are 18 residues in the CDR3. CDR3 nucleotide sequence: TGTGCCAGCAGCGGCACGGGGACTAGCGGGGGGTCCTCCTACGAGCAGTACTTC. This translates into CASSGTGTSGGSSYEQYF.

This rearrangement joins TRBV12-3 or TRBV12-4 to TRBJ2-2; no clear D. Trimming cost V 3 bases and J 4 bases, with 6 bases left between them. The CDR3 totals 13 residues. In DNA, the CDR3 is TGTGCCAGCAGTTTTACCAGCACCGGGGAGCTGTTTTTT. Its protein is CASSFTSTGELFF.

The chain combines TRBV7-9 with TRBJ2-5; 7 nucleotides agree with TRBD1. V was pared by 5 bases and J by 5 bases, with 5 bases of the junction left unmatched. The CDR3 is 13 residues long. Looked up from germline, CDR1 is SEHNR and CDR2 is FQNEAQ (reference sequence). The CDR3 DNA is TGTGCCAGCAGCCAGACAGGGACGGAGACCCAGTACTTC. Translation: CASSQTGTETQYF.

The chain employs TRBV10-3 and TRBJ2-7; D is undetermined. V was clipped by 3 bases and J by 2 bases, with 8 bases between them. There are 13 residues in the CDR3. Per germline, CDR1 ENHRY and CDR2 SYGVKD. CDR3 nucleotide sequence: TGTGCCATCAGTGAATACAAAGCCTACGAGCAGTACTTC. Its translation is CAISEYKAYEQYF.

The CDR3 reads CASGSFCYEQYF. In nucleotides, the CDR3 is TGCGCCAGCGGGAGTTTTTGTTACGAGCAGTACTTC. The chain has TRBV23-1 and TRBJ2-7; D is perhaps TRBD2 (5 bases). TRBV23-1 is reported as an ORF; its role is uncertain. The V and J ends lost 8 bases and 4 bases respectively, with 12 bases between them. The CDR3 consists of 12 residues.

The chain combines TRBV27 with TRBJ1-5; 7 positions agree with TRBD1. This CDR3 comprises 17 residues. In germline, CDR1 is MNHEY, CDR2 SMNVEV (reference sequence). Losses at the gene ends were 2 bases for V and 0 bases for J; bases not matched to a gene: 7. CDR3 residues: CASSLVGGGYSNQPQHF. In DNA, the CDR3 is TGTGCCAGCAGTTTAGTAGGGGGCGGTTATAGCAATCAGCCCCAGCATTTT.

This chain connects TRBV2 to TRBJ1-1, with 9 bases fitting TRBD1. Germline V CDR1 and CDR2: SNHLY, FYNNEI. CDR3 size: 14 residues. With V trimmed by 9 bases and J by 5 bases, 10 bases remained unmatched. CDR3 residues: CASARTGAATEAFF. CDR3 bases: TGTGCCAGTGCTAGGACAGGGGCTGCGACTGAAGCTTTCTTT. Full variable domain (missing parts from reference TRBV2 and TRBJ1-1): EPEVTQTPSHQVTQMGQEVILRCVPISNHLYFYWYRQILGQKVEFLVSFYNNEISEKSEIFDDQFSVERPDGSNFTLKIRSTKLEDSAMYFCASARTGAATEAFFGQGTRLTVV.